This T cell receptor beta chain stems from a study of T-cell reconstitution after alpha-beta-depleted transplantation in children. Study results and limitations: Expanded graft clones numbering several hundred reportedly gave rise to alpha-beta T cells about two months after transplant.

Looked up from germline, CDR1 is MNHEY and CDR2 is SMNVEV (reference sequence). The V end was cut by 2 bases, the J end by 3 bases, with 14 bases between. This CDR3 is built from 15 residues. This clonotype was detected ten times or more. What it recognizes is unknown. Using unique molecular identifiers, the investigators prepared the TCRbeta library. TCRdb re-analysed the PCR reads in MiXCR, keeping a single row per CDR3 protein. The sample consists of over 100,000 distinct CDR3 sequences, 4.5% to 7.5% of them appearing once. The sample consisted of PBMCs, mostly from graft donor cells, taken 60 days after TCRalphabeta/CD19-depleted stem cell transplant. The chain employs TRBV27 and TRBJ2-7; tentative D call: TRBD2 (6 bases). The TCR originated in a female patient aged 2-10 years who had a stem cell transplant for Fanconi anemia, so the T cells may come from the graft donor. The CDR3 DNA follows: TGTGCCAGCAGTTTAAGAGCCGGGGGATTCTACGAGCAGTACTTC. Residues: CASSLRAGGFYEQYF.